This T cell receptor beta chain was recovered during a study of shared clonotypes between healthy human individuals. Study-wide results and limits: In contrast to clonotypes shared by all four donors, non-shared clonotypes had lower generation probabilities. Naive CD4 clonotypes overlapped across a handful of donors at approximately 5.3%.

Assay: immunoSEQ multiplex PCR; the TCRdb copy retains only in-frame clones and omits some. The data contain some 2,000,000 clones, 90% to 95% of them seen just once; the ten biggest clones take up around 0.13%. The study drew all its donors from Caucasian adults living in Nashville, Tennessee. CD45RA+ naive and CD45RA-negative memory subsets were separated from CD4+ cells. Germline lookup yields CDR1 LGHNA and CDR2 YSLEER. CDR3 length: 14 residues. Deletions cut 2 bases from V and 4 bases from J, with 11 bases between. This clone was counted once. Its antigen is unknown. This receptor was identified in a young man in good health. The sequencing input was naive CD4+ T cells sorted from blood. The subset here: CD45RA+ positively selected. V usage is TRBV4-3 and J usage is TRBJ1-2; D is uncertain. The CDR3: CASSQFEDFYGYTF. In nucleotides, the CDR3 is TGCGCCAGCAGCCAATTCGAGGACTTCTATGGCTACACCTTC.